A selection of T cell receptor beta chains follows, all from one sample in a study of cytomegalovirus exposure and HLA in healthy donors. Clones were read by immunoSEQ multiplex PCR, and TCRdb kept only the in-frame ones, dropping some. The table includes fewer than 150,000 clones, approximately 70% detected once. Sequencing was done on a sample of PBMCs. These receptor sequences come from a human donor in good health. CDR3s include the opening cysteine and the closing phenylalanine or tryptophan. A D gene is named only where the DNA matches it firmly. Rows may omit the clone size; those that give it use once, few, many or a size class.

J,V,D,size,CDR3,DNA
TRBJ1-1,TRBV7-6,.,few,CASSLWGKNTEAFF,TGTGCCAGCAGCCTGTGGGGCAAGAACACTGAAGCTTTCTTT
TRBJ2-7,TRBV4-1,.,few,CASSQVGGLEQYF,TGCGCCAGCAGCCAAGTGGGGGGGCTCGAGCAGTACTTC
TRBJ2-7,TRBV28,TRBD2,.,CASSFFAGGGYEQYF,TGTGCCAGCAGTTTTTTTGCGGGAGGGGGCTACGAGCAGTACTTC
TRBJ2-3,TRBV5-1,TRBD2,.,CASSFAGEDTQYF,TGCGCCAGCAGTTTTGCGGGAGAGGATACGCAGTATTTT
TRBJ2-1,TRBV7-9,.,.,CASSAGGSGYNEQFF,TGTGCCAGCAGCGCCGGAGGGAGTGGGTACAATGAGCAGTTCTTC
TRBJ2-1,TRBV29-1,.,.,CSVTTATRYNEQFF,TGCAGCGTGACGACAGCGACGAGATACAATGAGCAGTTCTTC
TRBJ2-1,TRBV15,TRBD1,.,CATKGQGDYNEQFF,TGTGCCACCAAGGGACAGGGGGACTACAATGAGCAGTTCTTC
TRBJ2-2,TRBV19,.,.,CASSIVPGATGELFF,TGTGCCAGTAGTATAGTCCCTGGGGCTACCGGGGAGCTGTTTTTT
TRBJ2-2,TRBV4-1,TRBD2,few,CASSRGPGLADNTGELFF,TGCGCCAGCAGCCGGGGTCCGGGACTAGCGGATAACACCGGGGAGCTGTTTTTT
TRBJ1-2,TRBV7-9,.,few,CASSLEGRGNYGYTF,TGTGCCAGCAGCTTGGAGGGTAGGGGCAACTATGGCTACACCTTC
TRBJ1-1,TRBV5-4,TRBD1,.,CASSSGTGELTEAFF,TGTGCCAGCAGCTCCGGGACAGGGGAATTGACTGAAGCTTTCTTT
TRBJ1-5,TRBV9,.,.,CASSVGEGKPQHF,TGTGCCAGCAGCGTAGGAGAGGGCAAGCCCCAGCATTTT
TRBJ1-1,TRBV25-1,.,.,CASSTGSFPEAFF,TGTGCCAGCAGTACAGGGTCGTTCCCTGAAGCTTTCTTT
TRBJ2-3,TRBV7-6,.,few,CASSLGPSTDTQYF,TGTGCCAGCAGCCTAGGTCCTAGCACAGATACGCAGTATTTT
TRBJ1-1,TRBV28,TRBD1,.,CASSVGQGNTEAFF,TGTGCCAGCAGTGTGGGACAGGGGAACACTGAAGCTTTCTTT